This TCR beta chain was identified during a study of control samples from healthy donors and cancer patients. Generated by immunoSEQ multiplex PCR, the TCRdb table keeps only in-frame clones and is missing some. The sample holds about 15,000 clones, roughly 77% seen once. V gave up 1 base and J gave up 3 bases, with 13 bases separating them. The CDR3 loop spans 15 amino acids. CDR1 SGHTA and CDR2 FQGNSA come from the germline V gene. This receptor was obtained from a female donor with lung cancer. This chain joins TRBV7-2 and TRBJ2-7; the D is unclear. Sequencing was done on a sample of formalin-fixed, paraffin-embedded tissue. DNA of the CDR3: TGTGCCAGCAGCTTAGACTGGACCGACCTCTACGAGCAGTACTTC. Residues: CASSLDWTDLYEQYF.